Shown below are 23 T cell receptor beta chains from a single sample sequenced in a study of a mutant IDH1 vaccine in newly diagnosed glioma. Time point meaning: week 5, during vaccination. Each dose of the vaccine consisted of 300 ug of mutant IDH1 20-mer peptide, with topical imiquimod. Generated by immunoSEQ multiplex PCR, the TCRdb table keeps only in-frame clones and is missing some. The table lists about 54,000 clones, about 80% of them singletons. No antigens are known for them. Source: PBMCs, taken from a glioma patient whose treatment included an IDH1 peptide vaccine. These receptor sequences come from a man aged 30 to 39 with glioma.

In this sample, this clone turned up once. V is TRBV5-5 and J is TRBJ2-7; D possibly uses TRBD1 or TRBD2 (5 bases each). This CDR3 is 15 amino acids long. CDR1 and CDR2 from the germline V gene are SGHKS and YYEKEE (reference sequence). Trimming removed 1 base at V and 3 bases at J, with 14 bases between. The CDR3 DNA follows: TGTGCCAGCAGCTTGAATCGGGGCGTCCTCTACGAGCAGTACTTC. This translates into CASSLNRGVLYEQYF. Together with reference TRBV5-5 and TRBJ2-7, the CDR3 gives the full variable domain: DAGVTQSPTHLIKTRGQQVTLRCSPISGHKSVSWYQQVLGQGPQFIFQYYEKEERGRGNFPDRFSARQFPNYSSELNVNALLLGDSALYLCASSLNRGVLYEQYFGPGTRLTVT.

V gene TRBV29-1 combines with J gene TRBJ1-1; D may be TRBD1 (6 bases). The germline CDR1 and CDR2 sequences are SQVTM and ANQGSEA. CDR3 size: 13 residues. The V and J ends lost 7 bases and 2 bases respectively, with 14 bases between them. Written as DNA, the CDR3 is TGCAGCGCTCGAGGGGGTCTAAACACTGAAGCTTTCTTT. Amino acid sequence: CSARGGLNTEAFF.

The table lists this clone with a count of one. The chain is built from TRBV5-1 and TRBJ1-4, with 9 bases fitting TRBD1. There are 16 residues in the CDR3. Germline CDR1 and CDR2: SGHRS and YFSETQ. V was clipped by 4 bases and J by 7 bases; unmatched bases: 11. CDR3 amino acids: CASSPGEQGAFEKLFF. As DNA, the CDR3 is TGCGCCAGCAGCCCAGGAGAACAGGGGGCGTTTGAAAAACTGTTTTTT. The full variable domain, with the rest looked up from reference TRBV5-1 and TRBJ1-4, is KAGVTQTPRYLIKTRGQQVTLSCSPISGHRSVSWYQQTPGQGLQFLFEYFSETQRNKGNFPGRFSGRQFSNSRSEMNVSTLELGDSALYLCASSPGEQGAFEKLFFGSGTQLSVL.

The genes are TRBV6-5 and TRBJ2-1; D remains ambiguous. Germline-derived CDR1 and CDR2 are MNHEY and SVGAGI. V lost 6 bases, J lost 0 bases, and 9 bases lay in between. The CDR3 totals 14 residues. This CDR3 reads CASSYKSSYNEQFF. The CDR3 nucleotides read TGTGCCAGCAGCTACAAGAGCTCCTACAATGAGCAGTTCTTC.

The chain joins TRBV18 to TRBJ1-2, with D tentatively TRBD1 (5 bases). This CDR3 has 16 residues. The V gene's germline CDR1 is KGHSH and CDR2 LQKENI. V was trimmed by 1 base and J by 1 base, leaving 13 bases between them. In nucleotides, the CDR3 is TGTGCCAGCTCACCACAGACAGAACTCCATAACTATGGCTACACCTTC. Translation: CASSPQTELHNYGYTF.

The chain joins TRBV6-1 to TRBJ2-1, with 7 nucleotides matching TRBD1. Trimming cost V 11 bases and J 7 bases; bases outside gene matches: 11. The CDR3 consists of 13 residues. Per germline, CDR1 MNHNS and CDR2 SASEGT. The CDR3 region is CAAKGQAFNEQFF. For the CDR3, the DNA is TGTGCCGCGAAAGGACAGGCGTTTAATGAGCAGTTCTTC.

The chain employs TRBV5-1 and TRBJ2-2; 8 bases are shared with TRBD1. The CDR3 runs 17 residues. Germline V lookup: CDR1 SGHRS, CDR2 YFSETQ. V was pared by 1 base and J by 4 bases, with 9 bases of the junction left unmatched. CDR3 residues: CASSLWTGIRGTGELFF. CDR3 DNA sequence: TGCGCCAGCAGCTTGTGGACAGGGATTCGGGGCACCGGGGAGCTGTTTTTT.

V gene TRBV28 combines with J gene TRBJ2-7; D is tentatively TRBD1 or TRBD2 (5 bases each). CDR1 is MDHEN, CDR2 SYDVKM, per germline. With 8 bases removed from V and 4 bases from J, the gap between germline ends came to 12 bases. The CDR3 sequence is 12 residues long. The DNA of the CDR3 is TGTGCCAGCGGGACGGCCCCTTACGAGCAGTACTTC. Translating gives CASGTAPYEQYF.

The V gene is TRBV6-6, the J gene TRBJ2-2; D is ambiguous. This CDR3 region has 13 residues. Germline V gives CDR1 MNHNY, CDR2 SVGAGI (reference sequence). V was cut by 0 bases and J by 7 bases, with 6 bases left in between. Here the CDR3 reads CASSYSGIGELFF. The CDR3 region has the DNA TGTGCCAGCAGTTACTCAGGGATCGGGGAGCTGTTTTTT.

In its sample, this clone was seen a few times. The genes are TRBV29-1 and TRBJ1-1; weak D call: TRBD1 (6 bases). V lost 4 bases and J lost 2, with 8 bases in between. Germline loops: CDR1 SQVTM, CDR2 ANQGSEA. This CDR3 is 12 amino acids long. In DNA, the CDR3 is TGCAGCGTTGCCAGGGGAAACACTGAAGCTTTCTTT. It translates to CSVARGNTEAFF.

This clone was counted a single time. The chain links TRBV7-7 to TRBJ2-5; 9 bases are shared with TRBD1. The DNA end favors TRBJ2-7, so the J call may be wrong. Germline V CDR1 and CDR2: SSHAT, FNYEAQ (reference sequence). This CDR3 contains 15 residues. CDR3: CASSPGTGSSYEQYF. CDR3 nucleotide sequence: TGTGCCAGCAGCCCCGGGACAGGGAGCTCCTACGAGCAGTACTTC.

DNA of the CDR3: TGCGCCAGCAGCTACCAAGAGACCCAGTACTTC. Translated, it gives CASSYQETQYF. The chain links TRBV5-1 to TRBJ2-5, with D uncertain. Germline values: CDR1 SGHRS, CDR2 YFSETQ. V was trimmed by 3 bases and J by 0 bases, leaving 0 bases between them. The CDR3 has 11 amino acids.

The chain is built from TRBV11-2 and TRBJ2-3; D call uncertain. The CDR3 is 14 amino acids. The germline V gene has CDR1 SGHAT and CDR2 FQNNGV. The V end was cut by 2 bases, the J end by 0 bases, with 6 bases between. CDR3 nucleotide sequence: TGTGCCAGCAGCTTAAGGGCCAGCACAGATACGCAGTATTTT. Residues: CASSLRASTDTQYF.

V gene TRBV5-1 combines with J gene TRBJ2-2; 12 nucleotides match TRBD2. With 4 bases clipped from V and 3 bases from J, the junction kept 1 base outside the gene matches. This CDR3 is 15 amino acids long. Germline V CDR1 and CDR2: SGHRS, YFSETQ. The CDR3: CASSRTSGDTGELFF. The CDR3 coding sequence is TGCGCCAGCAGCCGGACTAGCGGGGACACCGGGGAGCTGTTTTTT.

This chain joins TRBV6-1 and TRBJ2-3, with D perhaps being TRBD1 or TRBD2 (5 bases each). The CDR3 totals 14 residues. The germline V gene has CDR1 MNHNS and CDR2 SASEGT. V lost 4 bases and J lost 6, with 14 bases in between. Here the CDR3 reads CASSAGPDLDTQYF. The CDR3 DNA sequence: TGTGCCAGCAGTGCGGGGCCCGACTTGGATACGCAGTATTTT.

The gene calls are TRBV29-1 and TRBJ2-7, with D hard to call. Looked up from germline, CDR1 is SQVTM and CDR2 is ANQGSEA. The CDR3 runs 11 residues. The V and J ends lost 0 bases and 6 bases respectively, with 6 bases between them. The CDR3 reads CSVEESAEQYF. The CDR3, as DNA: TGCAGCGTTGAAGAATCCGCCGAGCAGTACTTC.

The chain combines TRBV19 with TRBJ2-3; TRBD1 matches 11 bases. Germline V gene sequence: CDR1 LNHDA, CDR2 SQIVND (reference sequence). The CDR3 covers 13 residues. Trimming cost V 9 bases and J 4 bases; bases outside gene matches: 3. The CDR3 reads CASRTGGPDTQYF. CDR3 in DNA: TGTGCCAGCCGGACAGGGGGCCCAGATACGCAGTATTTT.

This clone was counted once. The genes are TRBV2 and TRBJ1-1, with 7 bases identical to TRBD1. CDR3 length equals 15 residues. Looked up from germline, CDR1 is SNHLY and CDR2 is FYNNEI. J lost 0 bases, V lost 2 bases, and 3 bases had no gene match. The CDR3 loop reads CASSERGRVNTEAFF. The CDR3 DNA reads as TGTGCCAGCAGTGAAAGGGGGCGGGTGAACACTGAAGCTTTCTTT.

The genes are TRBV19 and TRBJ1-5; the D is unclear. V was clipped by 0 bases and J by 7 bases, with 13 bases between them. The CDR3 runs 15 residues. Germline lookup yields CDR1 LNHDA and CDR2 SQIVND (reference sequence). The CDR3 here is CASSIDTGDGQPQHF. DNA for the CDR3: TGTGCCAGTAGTATAGATACTGGGGATGGCCAGCCCCAGCATTTT.

The V call is TRBV5-8, the J call TRBJ1-2; D remains unclear. V dropped 2 bases and J dropped 9 bases, with 20 bases sitting between them. The CDR3 covers 15 residues. Germline CDR1 and CDR2: SGHTS and YDEGEE. CDR3: CASSFHEIGLGSYTF. The CDR3 coding sequence is TGTGCCAGCAGCTTCCATGAAATCGGGTTAGGAAGCTACACCTTC.

In its sample, this clone was seen once. The chain recombines TRBV6-5 with TRBJ2-3, with 8 bases identical to TRBD2. This CDR3 comprises 13 residues. V was clipped by 0 bases and J by 13 bases; unmatched bases: 6. Looked up from germline, CDR1 is MNHEY and CDR2 is SVGAGI. The CDR3 loop reads CASSYSQRGWEYF. For the CDR3, the DNA is TGTGCCAGCAGTTACTCCCAGCGGGGGTGGGAGTATTTT.

The gene calls are TRBV28 and TRBJ2-7, with 8 bases lining up with TRBD1. The CDR3 consists of 17 residues. J gave up 3 bases and V 3 bases, and 13 bases lay outside the gene matches. In germline, CDR1 is MDHEN, CDR2 SYDVKM. In nucleotides, the CDR3 is TGTGCCAGCAGTTTCTTATCGGAGCACAGGGGGGTCTACGAGCAGTACTTC. Translation: CASSFLSEHRGVYEQYF. The full variable domain, in which reference TRBV28 and TRBJ2-7 provide the parts outside the CDR3, is DVKVTQSSRYLVKRTGEKVFLECVQDMDHENMFWYRQDPGLGLRLIYFSYDVKMKEKGDIPEGYSVSREKKERFSLILESASTNQTSMYLCASSFLSEHRGVYEQYFGPGTRLTVT.

This clone occurred a few times. In nucleotides, the CDR3 is TGTGCCAGCAGCCAAGATAGGGTGAGCGCTGAAGCTTTCTTT. This translates into CASSQDRVSAEAFF. The chain carries TRBV4-2 and TRBJ1-1; D not resolved. V was cut by 0 bases and J by 6 bases, with 11 bases left in between. The V gene's germline CDR1 is LGHNA and CDR2 YNFKEQ. This CDR3 has 14 amino acids.